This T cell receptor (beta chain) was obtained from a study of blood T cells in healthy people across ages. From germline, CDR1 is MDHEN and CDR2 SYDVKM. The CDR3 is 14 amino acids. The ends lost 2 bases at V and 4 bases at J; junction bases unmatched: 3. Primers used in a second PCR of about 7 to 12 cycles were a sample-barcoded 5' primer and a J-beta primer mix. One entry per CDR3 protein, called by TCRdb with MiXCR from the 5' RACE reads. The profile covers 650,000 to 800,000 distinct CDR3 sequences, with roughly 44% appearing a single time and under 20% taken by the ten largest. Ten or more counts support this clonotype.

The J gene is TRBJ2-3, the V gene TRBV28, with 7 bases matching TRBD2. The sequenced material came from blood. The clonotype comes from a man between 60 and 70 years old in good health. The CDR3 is CASSLAGVADTQYF. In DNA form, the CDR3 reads TGTGCCAGCAGTTTAGCGGGGGTAGCAGATACGCAGTATTTT.